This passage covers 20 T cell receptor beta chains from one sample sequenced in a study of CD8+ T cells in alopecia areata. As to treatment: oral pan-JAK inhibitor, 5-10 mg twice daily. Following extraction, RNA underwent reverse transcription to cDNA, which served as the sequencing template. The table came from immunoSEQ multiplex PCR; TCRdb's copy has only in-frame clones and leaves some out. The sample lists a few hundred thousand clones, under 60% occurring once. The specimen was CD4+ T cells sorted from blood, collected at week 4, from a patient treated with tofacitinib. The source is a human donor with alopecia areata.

Here the CDR3 DNA reads TGTGCCAGCAGCGAAACTAGCGGGGGCCCCACAGATACGCAGTATTTT. It codes for CASSETSGGPTDTQYF. This chain links TRBV6-1 with TRBJ2-3; TRBD2 matches at 11 bases. V lost 6 bases, J lost 2 bases, and 7 bases stayed unmatched. This CDR3 contains 16 residues. CDR1 is MNHNS and CDR2 is SASEGT in the germline V gene.

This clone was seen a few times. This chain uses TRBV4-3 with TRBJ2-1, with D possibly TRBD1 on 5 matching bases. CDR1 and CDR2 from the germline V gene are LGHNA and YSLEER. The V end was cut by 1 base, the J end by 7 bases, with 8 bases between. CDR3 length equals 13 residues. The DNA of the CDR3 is TGCGCCAGCAGCCAAGTAACAGGAAATGAGCAGTTCTTC. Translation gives CASSQVTGNEQFF.

The CDR3 here is CASSQVSGTSREQYF. The CDR3 DNA follows: TGCGCCAGCAGCCAGGTCAGCGGGACTAGTCGCGAGCAGTACTTC. The V and J genes are TRBV4-3 and TRBJ2-5; 8 positions match TRBD2. The better agreement between TRBJ2-7 and the DNA end casts doubt on the J call. The CDR3 is made up of 15 amino acids. Germline V CDR1 and CDR2: LGHNA, YSLEER.

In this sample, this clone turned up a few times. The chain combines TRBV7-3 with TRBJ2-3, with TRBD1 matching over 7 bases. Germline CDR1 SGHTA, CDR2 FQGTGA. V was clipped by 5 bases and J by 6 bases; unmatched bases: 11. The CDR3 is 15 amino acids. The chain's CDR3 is CASSRSGTVGDTQYF. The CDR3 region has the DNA TGTGCCAGCAGCCGTTCCGGGACAGTCGGGGATACGCAGTATTTT.

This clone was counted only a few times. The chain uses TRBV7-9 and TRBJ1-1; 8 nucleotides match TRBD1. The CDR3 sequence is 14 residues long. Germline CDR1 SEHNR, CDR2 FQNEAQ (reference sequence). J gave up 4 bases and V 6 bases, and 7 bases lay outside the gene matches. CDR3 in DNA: TGTGCCAGCAGGTCAGGGGGCGCTAGCACTGAAGCTTTCTTT. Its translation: CASRSGGASTEAFF.

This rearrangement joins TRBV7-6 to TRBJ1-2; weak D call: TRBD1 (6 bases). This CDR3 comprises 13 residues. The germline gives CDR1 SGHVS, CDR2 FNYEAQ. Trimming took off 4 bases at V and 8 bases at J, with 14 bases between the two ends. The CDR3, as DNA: TGTGCCAGCAGCTCTACACCAGGGGAAGGCTACACCTTC. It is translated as CASSSTPGEGYTF.

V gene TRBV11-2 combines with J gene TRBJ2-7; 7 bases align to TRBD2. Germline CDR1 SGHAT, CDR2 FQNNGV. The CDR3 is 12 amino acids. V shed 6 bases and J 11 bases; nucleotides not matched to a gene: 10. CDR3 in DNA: TGTGCCAGCAGTCAAGCTAGCGGCGGGGAGTACTTC. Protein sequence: CASSQASGGEYF.

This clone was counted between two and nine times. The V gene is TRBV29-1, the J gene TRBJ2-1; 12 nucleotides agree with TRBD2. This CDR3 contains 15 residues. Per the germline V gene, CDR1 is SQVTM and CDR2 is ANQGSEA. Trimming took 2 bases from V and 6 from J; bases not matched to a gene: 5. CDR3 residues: CSVEPPSGGANEQFF. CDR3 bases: TGCAGCGTTGAACCTCCTAGCGGGGGGGCCAATGAGCAGTTCTTC.

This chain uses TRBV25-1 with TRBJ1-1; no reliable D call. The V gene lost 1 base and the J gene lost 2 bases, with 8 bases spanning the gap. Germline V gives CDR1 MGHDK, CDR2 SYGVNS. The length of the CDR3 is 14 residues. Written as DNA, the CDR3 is TGTGCCAGCAGTGAATGGCCAGGAAACACTGAAGCTTTCTTT. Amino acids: CASSEWPGNTEAFF. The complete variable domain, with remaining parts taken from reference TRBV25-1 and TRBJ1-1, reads EADIYQTPRYLVIGTGKKITLECSQTMGHDKMYWYQQDPGMELHLIHYSYGVNSTEKGDLSSESTVSRIRTEHFPLTLESARPSHTSQYLCASSEWPGNTEAFFGQGTRLTVV.

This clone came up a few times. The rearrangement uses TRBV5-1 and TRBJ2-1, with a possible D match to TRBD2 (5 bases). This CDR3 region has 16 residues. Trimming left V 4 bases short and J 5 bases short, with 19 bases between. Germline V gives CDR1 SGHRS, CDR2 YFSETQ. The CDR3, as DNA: TGCGCCAGCAGCCTGACCCGGACTCTTGGGAACAATGAGCAGTTCTTC. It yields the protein CASSLTRTLGNNEQFF.

CDR3 loop: CASSYSPWTANTEAFF. DNA of the CDR3: TGTGCCAGCAGTTACTCTCCATGGACGGCGAACACTGAAGCTTTCTTT. V usage is TRBV6-5 and J usage is TRBJ1-1; D gene ambiguous. Germline CDR1 and CDR2: MNHEY and SVGAGI. The CDR3 totals 16 residues. Trimming stripped 0 bases from V and 1 base from J, with 12 bases between.

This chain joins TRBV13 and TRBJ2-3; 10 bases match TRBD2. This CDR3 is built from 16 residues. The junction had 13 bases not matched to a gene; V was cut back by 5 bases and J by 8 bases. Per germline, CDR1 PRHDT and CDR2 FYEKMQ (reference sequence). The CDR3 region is CASSANSGGPSGTQYF. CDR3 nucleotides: TGTGCCAGCAGCGCGAATAGCGGGGGGCCCTCCGGTACGCAGTATTTT.

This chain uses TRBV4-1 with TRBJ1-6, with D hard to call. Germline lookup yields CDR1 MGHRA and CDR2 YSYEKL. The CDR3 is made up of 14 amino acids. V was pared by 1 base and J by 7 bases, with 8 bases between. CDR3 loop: CASSQGEGNSPLHF. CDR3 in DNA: TGCGCCAGCAGCCAAGGAGAGGGCAATTCACCCCTCCACTTT.

Written as DNA, the CDR3 is TGTGCCAGCAGTCTCCTCGGCAGGATATACAATGAGCAGTTCTTC. Translated: CASSLLGRIYNEQFF. The chain combines TRBV28 with TRBJ2-1; no clear D. The V and J ends lost 5 bases and 4 bases respectively, with 15 bases between them. The CDR3 loop spans 15 amino acids. Germline CDR1 reads MDHEN; CDR2 reads SYDVKM.

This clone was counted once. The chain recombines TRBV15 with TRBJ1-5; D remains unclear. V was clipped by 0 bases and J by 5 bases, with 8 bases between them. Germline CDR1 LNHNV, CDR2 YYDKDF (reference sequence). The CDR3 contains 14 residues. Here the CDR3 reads CATSREIGDQPQHF. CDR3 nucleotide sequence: TGTGCCACCAGCAGAGAGATTGGGGATCAGCCCCAGCATTTT.

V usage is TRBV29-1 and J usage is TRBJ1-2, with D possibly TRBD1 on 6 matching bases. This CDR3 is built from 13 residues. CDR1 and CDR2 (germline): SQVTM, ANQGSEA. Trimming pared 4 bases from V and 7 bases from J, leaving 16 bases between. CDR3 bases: TGCAGCGTTGGCGACGCAGGGGTATCTGGCTACACCTTC. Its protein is CSVGDAGVSGYTF.

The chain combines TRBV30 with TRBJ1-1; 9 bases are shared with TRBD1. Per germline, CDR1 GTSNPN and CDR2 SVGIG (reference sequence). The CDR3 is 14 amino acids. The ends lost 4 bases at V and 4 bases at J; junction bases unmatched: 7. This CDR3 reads CAWTPGQGTTEAFF. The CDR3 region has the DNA TGTGCCTGGACCCCGGGACAGGGAACCACTGAAGCTTTCTTT.

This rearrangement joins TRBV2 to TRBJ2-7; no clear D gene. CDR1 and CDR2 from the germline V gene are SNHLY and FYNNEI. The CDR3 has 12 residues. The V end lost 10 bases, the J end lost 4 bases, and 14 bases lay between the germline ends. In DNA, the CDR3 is TGTGCCACCTCGGGCACTTTTTACGAGCAGTACTTC. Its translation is CATSGTFYEQYF. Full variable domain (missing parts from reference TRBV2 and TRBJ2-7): EPEVTQTPSHQVTQMGQEVILRCVPISNHLYFYWYRQILGQKVEFLVSFYNNEISEKSEIFDDQFSVERPDGSNFTLKIRSTKLEDSAMYFCATSGTFYEQYFGPGTRLTVT.

CDR3 protein: CSVDTQGVYTEAFF. DNA of the CDR3: TGCAGCGTCGATACACAGGGGGTCTACACTGAAGCTTTCTTT. The chain joins TRBV29-1 to TRBJ1-1, with 8 positions matching TRBD1. The length of the CDR3 is 14 residues. V dropped 6 bases and J dropped 3; count of bases not matched to a gene: 9. The germline V gene encodes CDR1 SQVTM and CDR2 ANQGSEA. Full variable domain (remainder filled in from reference TRBV29-1 and TRBJ1-1): SAVISQKPSRDICQRGTSLTIQCQVDSQVTMMFWYRQQPGQSLTLIATANQGSEATYESGFVIDKFPISRPNLTFSTLTVSNMSPEDSSIYLCSVDTQGVYTEAFFGQGTRLTVV.

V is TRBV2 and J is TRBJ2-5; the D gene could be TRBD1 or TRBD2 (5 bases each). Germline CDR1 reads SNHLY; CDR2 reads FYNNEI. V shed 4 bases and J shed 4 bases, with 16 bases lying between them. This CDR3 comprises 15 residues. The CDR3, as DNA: TGTGCCAGCAGTGGGGCTGGGACGGTGGGAGAGACCCAGTACTTC. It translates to CASSGAGTVGETQYF.